The T cell receptor (beta chain) described here comes from a study of blood T cells in healthy people across ages. This clonotype was seen at least ten times. Its antigen is unidentified. General study findings and limits: Comparison with aged donors showed that long-lived donors had more naive CD4+ cells and higher diversity. Older individuals had lower TCR beta diversity per million T cells (the decline was roughly linear). The study found TCR beta diversity correlated strongly with naive T cell percentage.

Primers used in a second PCR of about 6 to 12 cycles were a sample-barcoded 5' primer and a J-beta primer mix. Each CDR3 protein is one row after TCRdb ran MiXCR on the 5' RACE reads. The table includes 630,000 or so distinct CDR3 sequences, 25% to 35% detected once. The CDR3 is made up of 13 amino acids. The germline gives CDR1 DFQATT, CDR2 SNEGSKA (reference sequence). The receptor comes from a woman of 80 years or more in good health. The chain uses TRBV20-1 and TRBJ2-5; tentative D call: TRBD2 (5 bases). The sample was blood. The CDR3 spells CSPSPGYQETQYF. CDR3 nucleotide sequence: TGCAGCCCCTCACCGGGATACCAAGAGACCCAGTACTTC.